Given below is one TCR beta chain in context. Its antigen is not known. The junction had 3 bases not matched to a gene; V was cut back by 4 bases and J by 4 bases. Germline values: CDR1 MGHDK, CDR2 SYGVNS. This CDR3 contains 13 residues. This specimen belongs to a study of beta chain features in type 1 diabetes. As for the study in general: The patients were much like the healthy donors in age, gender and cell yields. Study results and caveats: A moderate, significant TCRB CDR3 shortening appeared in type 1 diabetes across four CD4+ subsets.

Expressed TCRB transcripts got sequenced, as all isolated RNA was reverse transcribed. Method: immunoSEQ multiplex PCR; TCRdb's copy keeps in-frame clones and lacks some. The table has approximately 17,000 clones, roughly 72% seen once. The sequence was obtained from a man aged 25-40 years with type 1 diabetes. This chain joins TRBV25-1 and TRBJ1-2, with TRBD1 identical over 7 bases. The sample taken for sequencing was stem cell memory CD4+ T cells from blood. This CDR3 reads CASSATGIYGYTF. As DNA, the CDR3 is TGTGCCAGCAGTGCGACAGGGATCTATGGCTACACCTTC.